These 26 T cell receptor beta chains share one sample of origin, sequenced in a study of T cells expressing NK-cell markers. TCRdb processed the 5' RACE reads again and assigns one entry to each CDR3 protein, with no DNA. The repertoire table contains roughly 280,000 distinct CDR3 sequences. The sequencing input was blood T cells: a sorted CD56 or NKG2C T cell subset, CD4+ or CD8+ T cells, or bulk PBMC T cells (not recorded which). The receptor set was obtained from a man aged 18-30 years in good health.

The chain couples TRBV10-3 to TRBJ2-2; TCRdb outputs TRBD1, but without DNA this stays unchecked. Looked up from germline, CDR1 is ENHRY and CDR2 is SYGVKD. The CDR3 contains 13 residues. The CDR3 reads CAIGAKNTGELFF.

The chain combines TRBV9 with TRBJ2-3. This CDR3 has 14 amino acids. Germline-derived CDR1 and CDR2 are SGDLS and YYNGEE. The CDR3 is CASSVTAYTDTQYF.

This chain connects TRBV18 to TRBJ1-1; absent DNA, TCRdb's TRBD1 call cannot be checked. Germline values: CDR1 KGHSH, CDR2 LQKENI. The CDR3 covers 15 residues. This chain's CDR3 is CASSPSRQGASEAFF.

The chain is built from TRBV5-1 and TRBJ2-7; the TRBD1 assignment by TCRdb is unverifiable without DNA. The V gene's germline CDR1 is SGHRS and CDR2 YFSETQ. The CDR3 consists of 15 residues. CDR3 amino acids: CASSLEPVTGGQQYF.

The CDR3 loop is CASSFGLETDTQYF. The gene calls are TRBV5-1 and TRBJ2-3; the D gene TCRdb calls, TRBD2, cannot be checked with no DNA. Germline lookup yields CDR1 SGHRS and CDR2 YFSETQ. The CDR3 length is 14 residues.

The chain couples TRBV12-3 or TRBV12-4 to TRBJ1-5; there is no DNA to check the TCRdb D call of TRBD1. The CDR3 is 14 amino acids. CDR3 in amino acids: CASSGENPGQPQHF.

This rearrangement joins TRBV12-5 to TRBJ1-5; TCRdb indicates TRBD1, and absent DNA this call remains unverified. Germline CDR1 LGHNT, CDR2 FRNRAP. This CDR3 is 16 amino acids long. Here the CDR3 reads CASGLAPGFGNQPQHF.

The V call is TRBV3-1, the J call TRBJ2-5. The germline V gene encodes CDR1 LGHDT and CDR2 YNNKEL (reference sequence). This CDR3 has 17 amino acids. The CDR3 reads CASSQDLGKTIQETQYF.

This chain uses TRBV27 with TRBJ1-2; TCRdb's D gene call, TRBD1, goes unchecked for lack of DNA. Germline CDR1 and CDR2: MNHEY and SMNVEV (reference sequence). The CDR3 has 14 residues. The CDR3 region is CASSSDVTPGGYTF.

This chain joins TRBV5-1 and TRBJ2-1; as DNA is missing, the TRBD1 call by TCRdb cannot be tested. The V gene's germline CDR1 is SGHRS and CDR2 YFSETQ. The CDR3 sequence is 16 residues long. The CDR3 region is CASTLMGGRSYNEQFF.

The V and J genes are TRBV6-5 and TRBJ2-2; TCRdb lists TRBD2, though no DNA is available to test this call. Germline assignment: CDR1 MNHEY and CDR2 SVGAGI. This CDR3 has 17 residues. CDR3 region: CASSYSGGYGNTGELFF.

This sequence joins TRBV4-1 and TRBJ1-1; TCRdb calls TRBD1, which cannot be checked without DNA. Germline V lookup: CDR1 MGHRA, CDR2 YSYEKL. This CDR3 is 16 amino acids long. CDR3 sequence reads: CASSQVVATGGGRAFF.

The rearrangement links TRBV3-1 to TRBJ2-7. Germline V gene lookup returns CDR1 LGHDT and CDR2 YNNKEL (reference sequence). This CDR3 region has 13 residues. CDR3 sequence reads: CASSQVSGNEQYF.

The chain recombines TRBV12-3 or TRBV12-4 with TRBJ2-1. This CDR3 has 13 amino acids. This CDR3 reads CASSLLFGGEQFF.

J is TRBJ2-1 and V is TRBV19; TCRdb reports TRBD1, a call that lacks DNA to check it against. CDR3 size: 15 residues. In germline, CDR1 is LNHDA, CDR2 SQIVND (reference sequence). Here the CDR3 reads CASSIVQGRGNEQFF.

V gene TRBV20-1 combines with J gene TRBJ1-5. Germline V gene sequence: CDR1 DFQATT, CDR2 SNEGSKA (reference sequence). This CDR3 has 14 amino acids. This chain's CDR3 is CSARSLGGNQPQHF.

CDR3: CASQTSGRLDTQYF. V gene TRBV18 combines with J gene TRBJ2-3; without DNA, the TCRdb call of TRBD2 cannot be checked. This CDR3 contains 14 residues. Germline V gene sequence: CDR1 KGHSH, CDR2 LQKENI.

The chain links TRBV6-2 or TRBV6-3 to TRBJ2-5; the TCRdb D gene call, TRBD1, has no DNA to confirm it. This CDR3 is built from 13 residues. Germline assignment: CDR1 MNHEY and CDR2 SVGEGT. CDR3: CASSTGGVETQYF.

CDR3: CASSGTGTMSYEQYF. J is TRBJ2-7 and V is TRBV5-1; the D gene TCRdb calls, TRBD2, cannot be checked with no DNA. The CDR3 consists of 15 residues. Germline CDR1 and CDR2: SGHRS and YFSETQ.

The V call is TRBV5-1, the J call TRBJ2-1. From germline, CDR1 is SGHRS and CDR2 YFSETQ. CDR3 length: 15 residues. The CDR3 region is CASSLAPVTYNEQFF.

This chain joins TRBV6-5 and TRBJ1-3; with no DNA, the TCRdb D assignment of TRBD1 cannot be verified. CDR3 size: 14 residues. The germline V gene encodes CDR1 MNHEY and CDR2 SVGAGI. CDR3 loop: CASSLRGHGNTIYF.

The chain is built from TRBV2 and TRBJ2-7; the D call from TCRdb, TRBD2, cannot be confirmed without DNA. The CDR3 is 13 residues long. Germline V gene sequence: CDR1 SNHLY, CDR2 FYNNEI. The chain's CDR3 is CASTRDFLYEQYF.

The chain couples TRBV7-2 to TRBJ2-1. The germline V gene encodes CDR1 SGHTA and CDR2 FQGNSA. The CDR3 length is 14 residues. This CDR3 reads CASSTFYSYNEQFF.

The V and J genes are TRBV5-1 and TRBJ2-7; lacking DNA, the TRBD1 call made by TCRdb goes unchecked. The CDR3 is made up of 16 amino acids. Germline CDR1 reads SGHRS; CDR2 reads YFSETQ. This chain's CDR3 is CASSLLSKFSSYEQYF.

The CDR3 loop reads CSILSWREPETQYF. The V gene is TRBV20-1, the J gene TRBJ2-5; there is no DNA to check the TCRdb D call of TRBD2. CDR3 length: 14 amino acids. The germline CDR1 and CDR2 sequences are DFQATT and SNEGSKA (reference sequence).

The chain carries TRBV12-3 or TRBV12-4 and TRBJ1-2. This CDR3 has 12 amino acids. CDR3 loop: CASSLAATGYTF.